The entry below describes one TCR beta chain. What it recognizes is unknown. TCRdb redid the calling of the reads with MiXCR, one entry per CDR3 protein. The sample records hundreds of thousands of distinct CDR3 sequences, roughly 46% being singletons. These data belong to a study of T cell repertoires in cytomegalovirus infection. On the study more broadly: CMV epitopes that were recently identified and HLA-C-restricted were used alongside well-studied HLA-B-restricted ones.

Per germline, CDR1 SGHNT and CDR2 YYREEE (reference sequence). Trimming cost V 1 base and J 6 bases; bases outside gene matches: 11. This CDR3 is built from 16 residues. The sample here was cultured PBMCs, taken from culture after CMV antigen stimulation. The rearrangement links TRBV5-4 to TRBJ2-3; TRBD2 agrees at 7 bases. The receptor was isolated from a human donor in good health (CMV status not recorded). Some clones in this sample may be carry-over from other donors' samples. The CDR3 nucleotides are TGTGCCAGCAGCTTGTTCGAAAGTAGCGGGTCCGATACGCAGTATTTT. Translated: CASSLFESSGSDTQYF. Drawing the rest from reference TRBV5-4 and TRBJ2-3, the complete variable domain is ETGVTQSPTHLIKTRGQQVTLRCSSQSGHNTVSWYQQALGQGPQFIFQYYREEENGRGNFPPRFSGLQFPNYSSELNVNALELDDSALYLCASSLFESSGSDTQYFGPGTRLTVL.